Sequencing of this T cell receptor beta chain was carried out in a study of OX40 agonist ivuxolimab in advanced cancers. Using immunoSEQ multiplex PCR, the repertoire was profiled, and TCRdb retains in-frame clones only, with some absent. This table holds over 80,000 clones, approximately 91% found once. V was trimmed by 5 bases and J by 2 bases, leaving 13 bases between them. Germline V lookup: CDR1 MNHEY, CDR2 SVGAGI. This CDR3 has 15 residues. The chain has TRBV6-5 and TRBJ1-3; perhaps TRBD1 as D (5 bases). The TCR sequence derives from an adult with an advanced solid tumor such as melanoma, head and neck, liver or kidney cancer. Here the sequenced sample was CD4+ or CD8+ T cells sorted from blood, taken in a trial of the OX40 agonist ivuxolimab. CDR3 sequence reads: CASSLSPRAGNTIYF. The CDR3 DNA follows: TGTGCCAGCAGTCTATCCCCCAGGGCTGGAAACACCATATATTTT.